A selection of T cell receptor beta chains follows, all from one sample in a study of T cells expressing NK-cell markers. From its re-call of the 5' RACE reads, TCRdb lists each CDR3 protein once, without DNA. This sample's clone table lists some 500,000 distinct CDR3 sequences. The sequenced sample was blood T cells: a sorted CD56 or NKG2C T cell subset, CD4+ or CD8+ T cells, or bulk PBMC T cells (not recorded which). Receptors were obtained from a woman between 50 and 59 years old in good health. Both conserved end residues are part of each CDR3. The order of the fields is V gene, J gene, CDR3 protein.

V: TRBV12-3/TRBV12-4
J: TRBJ2-3
CDR3: CASSPSGRTQYF

V: TRBV5-6
J: TRBJ1-2
CDR3: CASRLAAPRQTYGYTF

V: TRBV5-1
J: TRBJ2-1
CDR3: CASSTMGLAGVDEQFF

V: TRBV29-1
J: TRBJ2-1
CDR3: CSGGRDRDLKKFF

V: TRBV3-1
J: TRBJ2-7
CDR3: CASSQGLGSYEQYF

V: TRBV5-1
J: TRBJ2-2
CDR3: CASRLGQTITGELFF

V: TRBV24-1
J: TRBJ2-1
CDR3: CATSARAEKGSNEQFF

V: TRBV30
J: TRBJ2-5
CDR3: CAWSGQGGPKTETQYF

V: TRBV28
J: TRBJ2-3
CDR3: CASSLVWQGAVDTQYF

V: TRBV5-4
J: TRBJ2-5
CDR3: CASSSISEETQYF

V: TRBV20-1
J: TRBJ2-1
CDR3: CSAQTPLLAGSYNEQFF

V: TRBV11-2
J: TRBJ2-2
CDR3: CALAIKVGGELFF

V: TRBV6-2/TRBV6-3
J: TRBJ2-1
CDR3: CASSLDWNEQFF

V: TRBV3-1
J: TRBJ2-1
CDR3: CASSPTGSRNNEQFF

V: TRBV4-1
J: TRBJ2-3
CDR3: CASSQRTASTDTQYF

V: TRBV7-9
J: TRBJ1-1
CDR3: CASSAQGAGTEAFF

V: TRBV10-2
J: TRBJ2-1
CDR3: CASTSGIGEQFF

V: TRBV7-8
J: TRBJ2-3
CDR3: CASGGSSGRTDTQYF

V: TRBV3-1
J: TRBJ1-2
CDR3: CASSQIRTRVGYTF

V: TRBV24-1
J: TRBJ2-1
CDR3: CATSDGLAGAAYNEQFF

V: TRBV3-1
J: TRBJ2-2
CDR3: CASSQESRRTTGELFF

V: TRBV19
J: TRBJ2-2
CDR3: CASSIGGLAGHANTGELFF

V: TRBV6-2/TRBV6-3
J: TRBJ1-5
CDR3: CASRLYDRVDQPQHF

V: TRBV6-6
J: TRBJ2-5
CDR3: CASTILAGGETQYF

V: TRBV28
J: TRBJ2-3
CDR3: CASSAAFTDTQYF

V: TRBV10-2
J: TRBJ1-6
CDR3: CASSPGQWDSPLHF

V: TRBV29-1
J: TRBJ2-1
CDR3: CSGAAEGDEQFF